Listed below are T cell receptor beta chains from one sample, sequenced in a study of shared clonotypes between healthy human individuals. TCRdb's table, derived via immunoSEQ multiplex PCR, lists solely in-frame clones and lacks some. The sample lists some 2.3 million clones; approximately 93% were seen once. The sequenced sample was naive CD4+ T cells from PBMCs. Source of these receptors: a man younger than 35 in good health. Some clones in this sample may be carry-over from other donors' samples. Both conserved end residues are part of each CDR3. The D gene is left open where the match is weak. Some rows have no size entry. The others give once, few or many, or a class for an expanded clone.

d_gene,j_gene,abundance,v_gene,CDR3nt,CDR3aa
TRBD1,TRBJ2-6,NA,TRBV29-1,TGCAGCGTTGAGAGACAGGGTCCTGGGGCCAACGTCCTGACTTTC,CSVERQGPGANVLTF
NA,TRBJ1-5,NA,TRBV5-1,TGCGCCAGCAGCTTGGCCGGGGGGGCAGTTGAGCCCCAGCATTTT,CASSLAGGAVEPQHF
TRBD1,TRBJ1-4,once,TRBV19,TGTGCCAGTAGTATTACAGGGGGCCGTGAAAAACTGTTTTTT,CASSITGGREKLFF
NA,TRBJ2-7,NA,TRBV5-1,TGCGCCAGCAGCTTGTGGCGGGCAGGGACCTCCTACGAGCAGTACTTC,CASSLWRAGTSYEQYF
NA,TRBJ1-1,NA,TRBV7-2,TGTGCCAGCAGCTTCCTGCCGAACACTGAAGCTTTCTTT,CASSFLPNTEAFF
TRBD2,TRBJ2-5,NA,TRBV9,TGTGCCAGCAGCGCCTCGACTAGCGGGAGAGAAGAGACCCAGTACTTC,CASSASTSGREETQYF
NA,TRBJ2-6,NA,TRBV6-1,TGTGCCAGCAGTGTACGACAGCTATTATCTGGGGCCAACGTCCTGACTTTC,CASSVRQLLSGANVLTF
TRBD1,TRBJ2-3,NA,TRBV6-5,TGTGCCAGCAGTTCCAGGGGGCTCAGCACAGATACGCAGTATTTT,CASSSRGLSTDTQYF
TRBD1,TRBJ1-2,NA,TRBV2,TGTGCCAGCAGTGGGCGACAGGGAGGGTATGGCTACACCTTC,CASSGRQGGYGYTF
TRBD1,TRBJ1-5,few,TRBV29-1,TGCAGCGTTGAACTGGCAGGGGGCGAGGGTTGTCAGCCCCAGCATTTT,CSVELAGGEGCQPQHF
NA,TRBJ2-7,NA,TRBV18,TGTGCCAGCTCAGGTAGCGGCGTGGGCGAGCAGTACTTC,CASSGSGVGEQYF
TRBD2,TRBJ2-2,NA,TRBV7-6,TGTGCCAGCAGCTCGGGACTAGCGGGAGAAAACACCGGGGAGCTGTTTTTT,CASSSGLAGENTGELFF
TRBD2,TRBJ2-3,NA,TRBV30,TGTGCCCTAGCGGAGCCGAGCACAGATACGCAGTATTTT,CALAEPSTDTQYF
NA,TRBJ1-1,NA,TRBV25-1,TGTGCCAGCAGTGCAACCGGGGGGACTGAAGCTTTCTTT,CASSATGGTEAFF
NA,TRBJ1-5,once,TRBV18,TGTGCCAGCTCACCCACTCCGGGGGATGGGAACCAGCCCCAGCATTTT,CASSPTPGDGNQPQHF
NA,TRBJ1-1,NA,TRBV5-1,TGCGCCAGCAGCTTGGCCAACCCCTATGAAGCTTTCTTT,CASSLANPYEAFF
NA,TRBJ2-1,NA,TRBV12-2,TGTGCAAGTCGCTTAAGAGAGAGGCTAGCGGGAGGCTACAATGAGCAGTTCTTC,CASRLRERLAGGYNEQFF
NA,TRBJ1-2,NA,TRBV6-5,TGTGCCAGCAGCTCCCCAACACTCGCTGGGGGCTACACCTTC,CASSSPTLAGGYTF
NA,TRBJ2-7,NA,TRBV18,TGTGCCAGCTCACAGTTAAAGGAGGCTACGGCGCAGTACTTC,CASSQLKEATAQYF
NA,TRBJ2-7,NA,TRBV6-5,TGTGCCAGCAGTCGCCTGGGGGGCTACGAGCAGTACTTC,CASSRLGGYEQYF
TRBD1,TRBJ1-5,few,TRBV5-1,TGCGCCAGCAGCCCCGGACAGGGGGGCAATCAGCCCCAGCATTTT,CASSPGQGGNQPQHF
TRBD2,TRBJ2-1,NA,TRBV6-5,TGTGCCAGCAGTTACCGACTAGCTCCTGAGCAGTTCTTC,CASSYRLAPEQFF
NA,TRBJ2-7,NA,TRBV28,TGTGCCAGCAGTTTAGAATACGAGCAGTACTTC,CASSLEYEQYF
NA,TRBJ2-7,NA,TRBV27,TGTGCCAGCAGCCCCCTCCGGGTAAAAGCCTACGAGCAGTACTTC,CASSPLRVKAYEQYF
NA,TRBJ2-5,NA,TRBV6-1,TGTGCCAGCAGTGAACGTCGGGCGGAGGCGCTGGTCCAAGAGACCCAGTACTTC,CASSERRAEALVQETQYF
NA,TRBJ1-2,NA,TRBV5-4,TGTGCCAGCAGCTTAAACTATGGCTACACCTTC,CASSLNYGYTF
TRBD1,TRBJ2-3,NA,TRBV7-7,TGTGCCAGCAGCTTAGTCGGACAGGGTGCTACGCAGTATTTT,CASSLVGQGATQYF
TRBD1,TRBJ1-1,NA,TRBV28,TGTGCCAGCAGACCCCCCCCGGGACAGGGCATCCCTGAAGCTTTCTTT,CASRPPPGQGIPEAFF
NA,TRBJ2-2,NA,TRBV5-1,TGCGCCAGCAGCTTGGGGGCCTCCAACACCGGGGAGCTGTTTTTT,CASSLGASNTGELFF
NA,TRBJ1-2,NA,TRBV11-2,TGTGCCAGCAGCGTATCTCCCGGGGGGGGCGGCTACACCTTC,CASSVSPGGGGYTF
NA,TRBJ2-7,NA,TRBV5-1,TGCGCCAGCAGCTTGGAGCGGAGTTTCGACGAGCAGTACTTC,CASSLERSFDEQYF
TRBD2,TRBJ2-2,NA,TRBV7-8,TGTGCCAGCAGCTTAGCGCGCGGGAGAATCGGGGAGCTGTTTTTT,CASSLARGRIGELFF
NA,TRBJ2-7,NA,TRBV25-1,TGCGCCAGCAGTGTAGGTCCAAAATCATCCTACGAGCAGTACTTC,CASSVGPKSSYEQYF
NA,TRBJ2-3,NA,TRBV29-1,TGCAGCGTTGAAGATGTAAAGACGGGAAGGGCCCCAGATACGCAGTATTTT,CSVEDVKTGRAPDTQYF
TRBD2,TRBJ2-1,NA,TRBV18,TGTGCCAGCTCACCCCCTAGCGGGCAATACAATGAGCAGTTCTTC,CASSPPSGQYNEQFF
NA,TRBJ2-1,NA,TRBV7-2,TGTGCCAGCAGCTTAGGTGGGGCCTACCAGGGATACAATGAGCAGTTCTTC,CASSLGGAYQGYNEQFF
NA,TRBJ2-3,NA,TRBV5-1,TGCGCCAGCAGCTTGACGTGGAGGGGGCTCACAGATACGCAGTATTTT,CASSLTWRGLTDTQYF
TRBD1,TRBJ2-5,NA,TRBV6-1,TGTGCCAGCAGGGACAGGGAAGAGACCCAGTACTTC,CASRDREETQYF
TRBD1,TRBJ1-2,NA,TRBV6-1,TGTGCCAGCAGCGAATACACAGGGGTCCGAGGCTACACCTTC,CASSEYTGVRGYTF
NA,TRBJ2-5,NA,TRBV7-2,TGTGCCAGCAGCCCCATCCGGCAAGGGGGGCTTGGTGAGACCCAGTACTTC,CASSPIRQGGLGETQYF
NA,TRBJ2-1,once,TRBV18,TGTGCCAGCTCACCCGACCTGGACAATGAGCAGTTCTTC,CASSPDLDNEQFF
NA,TRBJ1-5,NA,TRBV7-2,TGTGCCAGCAGCCGTCTCGATCAGCCCCAGCATTTT,CASSRLDQPQHF
NA,TRBJ1-1,NA,TRBV7-2,TGTGCCAGCAGTCGATGGGCCTCAGGGCTCGGCCCTGAAGCTTTCTTT,CASSRWASGLGPEAFF
NA,TRBJ1-4,NA,TRBV5-1,TGCGCCAGCAGCCTACCCACCGCGGGCCCTGTGGGGGGAAAACTGTTTTTT,CASSLPTAGPVGGKLFF
TRBD1,TRBJ1-2,NA,TRBV6-5,TGTGCCAGCCAACCGACCGGGACAGTGAACTATGGCTACACCTTC,CASQPTGTVNYGYTF
TRBD1,TRBJ1-1,NA,TRBV5-1,TGCGCCAGCACCTGGGGGACAGGCCTTATGAACACTGAAGCTTTCTTT,CASTWGTGLMNTEAFF
NA,TRBJ1-4,NA,TRBV10-3,TGTGCCATCAGTGACAGGGGAGCTGAAAAACTGTTTTTT,CAISDRGAEKLFF
TRBD2,TRBJ2-7,NA,TRBV6-5,TGTGCCAGCAGTTACGTGGCGGGAGGGGGAGAGCAGTACTTC,CASSYVAGGGEQYF
TRBD2,TRBJ2-5,NA,TRBV10-3,TGTGCCTCCCTAGCGGGAGGCTACCAAGAGACCCAGTACTTC,CASLAGGYQETQYF
NA,TRBJ2-2,NA,TRBV21-1,TGTGCCAGCAGCAAAGCTTCTAGCGGGGTTGACACCGGGGAGCTGTTTTTT,CASSKASSGVDTGELFF